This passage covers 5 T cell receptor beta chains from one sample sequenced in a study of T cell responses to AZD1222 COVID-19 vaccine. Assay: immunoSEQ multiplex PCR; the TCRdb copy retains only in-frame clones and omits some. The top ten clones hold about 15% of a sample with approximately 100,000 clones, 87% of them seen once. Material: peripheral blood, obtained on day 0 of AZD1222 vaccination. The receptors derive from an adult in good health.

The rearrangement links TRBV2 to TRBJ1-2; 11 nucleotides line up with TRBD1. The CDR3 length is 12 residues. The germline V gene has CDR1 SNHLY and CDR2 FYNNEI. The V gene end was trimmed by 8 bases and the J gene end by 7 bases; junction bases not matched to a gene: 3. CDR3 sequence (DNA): TGTGCCAGCGGACAGGGGGCAGCTGGCTACACCTTC. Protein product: CASGQGAAGYTF.

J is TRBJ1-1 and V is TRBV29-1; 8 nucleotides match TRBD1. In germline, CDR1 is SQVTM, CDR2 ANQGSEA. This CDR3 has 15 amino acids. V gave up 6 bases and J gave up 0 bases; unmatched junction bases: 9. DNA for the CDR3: TGCAGCGTGGCAGACAGGGGAAACATGAACACTGAAGCTTTCTTT. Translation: CSVADRGNMNTEAFF.

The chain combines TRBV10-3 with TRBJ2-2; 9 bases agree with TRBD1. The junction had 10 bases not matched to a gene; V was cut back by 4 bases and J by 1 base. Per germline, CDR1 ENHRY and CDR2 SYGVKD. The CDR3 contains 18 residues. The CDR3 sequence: CAISGWGPGQGNTGELFF. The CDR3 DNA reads TGTGCCATCAGTGGGTGGGGACCGGGACAGGGGAACACCGGGGAGCTGTTTTTT.

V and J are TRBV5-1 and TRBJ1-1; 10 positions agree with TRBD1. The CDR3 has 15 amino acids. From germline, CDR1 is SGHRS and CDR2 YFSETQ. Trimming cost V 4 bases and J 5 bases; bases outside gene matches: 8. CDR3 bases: TGCGCCAGCAGCCCGAGACAGGGGGCGCGAACTGAAGCTTTCTTT. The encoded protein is CASSPRQGARTEAFF.

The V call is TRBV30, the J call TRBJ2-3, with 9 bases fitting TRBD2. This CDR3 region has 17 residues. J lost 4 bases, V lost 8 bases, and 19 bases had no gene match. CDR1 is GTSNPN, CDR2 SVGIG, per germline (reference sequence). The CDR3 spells CARAVRASGTWPDTQYF. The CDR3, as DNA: TGTGCCAGGGCCGTTCGGGCTAGCGGGACCTGGCCAGATACGCAGTATTTT.